The subject of this entry is one T cell receptor beta chain. Here immunoSEQ multiplex PCR was the method, and the copy in TCRdb shows in-frame clones only, minus some. The sample has 9,500 to 15,000 clones, 89% seen once. The record originates from a study of T cell clonotyping in hematopoietic cell transplantation. This CDR3 has 13 residues. V was cut by 2 bases and J by 5 bases, with 10 bases left in between. Germline lookup yields CDR1 SGHNT and CDR2 YYREEE (reference sequence). Sequencing was carried out using peripheral blood mononuclear cells. The sequence derives from a human donor who either received an allogeneic hematopoietic cell transplant for a myeloid malignancy or was a related donor (not recorded which). Some clones in this sample may be carry-over from other donors' samples. The rearrangement joins TRBV5-4 to TRBJ1-2; no clear D. CDR3 residues: CASSLRREYGYTF. CDR3 DNA: TGTGCCAGCAGCTTACGCAGAGAATATGGCTACACCTTC.